These 10 T cell receptor beta chains originate from one sample sequenced in a study of blood T cell repertoires in COVID-19. The table came from immunoSEQ multiplex PCR; TCRdb's copy has only in-frame clones and leaves some out. The data hold 170,000 or so clones, with roughly four fifths observed a single time. Sample: peripheral blood. These TCRs come from a woman in her 70s with COVID-19, enrolled during active disease.

This clone was seen more than once but under ten times. The V gene is TRBV7-9, the J gene TRBJ2-1; the match to TRBD2 covers 12 bases. Germline V CDR1 and CDR2: SEHNR, FQNEAQ (reference sequence). The trim removed 3 bases at V and 14 bases at J, leaving 2 bases unmatched. The CDR3 totals 12 residues. This chain's CDR3 is CASSFPSGREFF. DNA for the CDR3: TGTGCCAGCAGCTTCCCTAGCGGGAGGGAGTTCTTC.

The chain combines TRBV9 with TRBJ2-7; no clear D. CDR3 length equals 13 residues. Germline CDR1 reads SGDLS; CDR2 reads YYNGEE. Between the trimmed V and J ends, which lost 2 bases and 0 bases, there was a span of 6 bases. The CDR3, as DNA: TGTGCCAGCAGCGTGACACCCTCCTACGAGCAGTACTTC. It encodes CASSVTPSYEQYF. Filled out from reference TRBV9 and TRBJ2-7, the complete variable domain reads DSGVTQTPKHLITATGQRVTLRCSPRSGDLSVYWYQQSLDQGLQFLIQYYNGEERAKGNILERFSAQQFPDLHSELNLSSLELGDSALYFCASSVTPSYEQYFGPGTRLTVT.

The rearrangement links TRBV3-1 (or the pseudogene TRBV3-2) to TRBJ2-1; D gene ambiguous. Trimming pared 6 bases from V and 0 bases from J, leaving 12 bases between. The length of the CDR3 is 15 residues. CDR1 and CDR2 (germline): LGHDT, YNNKEL (reference sequence). In nucleotides, the CDR3 is TGTGCCAGCAGAAAACTGGGCAGCTCCTACAATGAGCAGTTCTTC. It yields the protein CASRKLGSSYNEQFF.

In this sample, this clone turned up a few times. The chain links TRBV30 to TRBJ1-6; D perhaps matches TRBD1 (6 bases). The germline CDR1 and CDR2 sequences are GTSNPN and SVGIG (reference sequence). The CDR3 loop spans 13 amino acids. V was trimmed by 2 bases and J by 7 bases, leaving 9 bases between them. This CDR3 reads CAWSNDRNSPLHF. The CDR3 nucleotides read TGTGCCTGGAGTAACGACAGGAATTCACCCCTCCACTTT.

The gene calls are TRBV28 and TRBJ2-7; the D is unclear. Trimming stripped 8 bases from V and 2 bases from J, with 19 bases between. The CDR3 extends over 15 amino acids. In germline, CDR1 is MDHEN, CDR2 SYDVKM. The CDR3 loop reads CASGLTELRAYEQYF. The CDR3 nucleotides are TGTGCCAGCGGCCTTACAGAGCTACGAGCCTACGAGCAGTACTTC.

The rearrangement uses TRBV27 and TRBJ1-4, with D uncertain. The CDR3 covers 15 residues. Germline V gives CDR1 MNHEY, CDR2 SMNVEV (reference sequence). V dropped 4 bases and J dropped 0 bases, with 9 bases sitting between them. CDR3 amino acids: CASSYKYATNEKLFF. The DNA for the CDR3 is TGTGCCAGCAGTTACAAGTATGCAACTAATGAAAAACTGTTTTTT.

This chain joins TRBV6-2 or TRBV6-3 and TRBJ2-4; 8 bases line up with TRBD1. Germline V CDR1 and CDR2: MNHEY, SVGEGT. This CDR3 is built from 19 residues. V lost 5 bases to trimming and J lost 1 base; unmatched junction nucleotides: 16. The chain's CDR3 is CASSIRQGAIKGAKNIQYF. The CDR3 nucleotides read TGTGCCAGCAGTATAAGGCAGGGGGCCATAAAAGGGGCCAAAAACATTCAGTACTTC.

The CDR3 DNA reads TGCGCCAGCAGCTTGGCCGAGGGGGGGTACAATGAGCAGTTCTTC. This gives the protein CASSLAEGGYNEQFF. The rearrangement joins TRBV5-1 to TRBJ2-1; TRBD2 might be the D (7 bases). The V gene's germline CDR1 is SGHRS and CDR2 YFSETQ. Trimming left V 0 bases short and J 4 bases short, with 11 bases between. The CDR3 length is 15 residues. Based on the CDR3 plus reference TRBV5-1 and TRBJ2-1, the full variable domain is KAGVTQTPRYLIKTRGQQVTLSCSPISGHRSVSWYQQTPGQGLQFLFEYFSETQRNKGNFPGRFSGRQFSNSRSEMNVSTLELGDSALYLCASSLAEGGYNEQFFGPGTRLTVL.

The V gene is TRBV24-1, the J gene TRBJ2-7, with TRBD2 matching over 11 bases. Germline CDR1 is KGHDR and CDR2 is SFDVKD. V dropped 5 bases and J dropped 2; count of bases not matched to a gene: 10. The CDR3 covers 17 residues. The DNA for the CDR3 is TGTGCCACCAGTGGGCTGAGGGGGACTAGCGGAACCTACGAGCAGTACTTC. Protein sequence: CATSGLRGTSGTYEQYF.

The chain employs TRBV6-5 and TRBJ2-1, with 7 bases matching TRBD1. In germline, CDR1 is MNHEY, CDR2 SVGAGI. CDR3 length equals 14 residues. J lost 4 bases, V lost 5 bases, and 5 bases had no gene match. This CDR3 is CASSKTTGYNEQFF. As DNA, the CDR3 is TGTGCCAGCAGTAAGACGACAGGGTACAATGAGCAGTTCTTC.